Below are 16 T cell receptor beta chains sequenced from a single sample in a study of T-cell reconstitution after alpha-beta-depleted transplantation in children. For TCRbeta, the library was prepared with unique molecular identifiers. In TCRdb, the PCR reads were re-called with MiXCR into one record per CDR3 protein. The sample has 150,000 to 200,000 distinct CDR3 sequences, 6.3% seen once. The sample here was PBMCs, taken before TCRalphabeta/CD19-depleted stem cell transplant. Source of these receptors: a girl younger than two with combined immunodeficiency, due to receive a stem cell transplant.

Ten or more counts support this clonotype. The germline gene is not matched at one end of the junction; a read error may be the cause. The chain is built from TRBV12-5 and TRBJ2-3, with a possible D match to TRBD2 (5 bases). The CDR3 loop spans 13 amino acids. Germline CDR1 is LGHNT and CDR2 is FRNRAP. The CDR3 sequence is CASGFGSRDTQYF. As DNA, the CDR3 is TGTGCTAGTGGTTTTGGGAGCAGAGATACGCAGTATTTT. The variable domain in full, completed from reference TRBV12-5 and TRBJ2-3, reads DARVTQTPRHKVTEMGQEVTMRCQPILGHNTVFWYRQTMMQGLELLAYFRNRAPLDDSGMPKDRFSAEMPDATLATLKIQPSEPRDSAVYFCASGFGSRDTQYFGPGTRLTVL.

This clonotype showed up many times. The chain joins TRBV27 to TRBJ1-5, with 12 positions matching TRBD1. Germline lookup yields CDR1 MNHEY and CDR2 SMNVEV (reference sequence). Unmatched junction bases numbered 5, after V lost 6 bases and J lost 2 bases. The CDR3 spans 16 residues. The CDR3 loop reads CASRGTGGAGNQPQHF. In DNA, the CDR3 is TGTGCCAGCAGAGGGACAGGGGGCGCAGGCAATCAGCCCCAGCATTTT.

The chain links TRBV20-1 to TRBJ2-7; D could derive from TRBD1 or TRBD2 (5 bases each). With 7 bases removed from V and 3 bases from J, the gap between germline ends came to 19 bases. The CDR3 length is 14 residues. The germline V gene encodes CDR1 DFQATT and CDR2 SNEGSKA (reference sequence). CDR3 coding DNA: TGCAGTGGATGGGGCTGGGACGAGGACTACGAGCAGTACTTC. Amino acid sequence: CSGWGWDEDYEQYF.

Only a few counts were recorded for this clonotype. The rearrangement links TRBV12-3 or TRBV12-4 to TRBJ2-7; maybe TRBD1 (6 bases). The CDR3 length is 13 residues. With 6 bases removed from V and 2 bases from J, the gap between germline ends came to 11 bases. The CDR3 spells CASRRQATYEQYF. The CDR3 bases are TGTGCCAGCAGGAGACAGGCGACCTACGAGCAGTACTTC.

Comments on this clonotype: A clone one base away is much larger, so this may be a read error. V usage is TRBV5-1 and J usage is TRBJ2-3; tentatively, D is TRBD2 (6 bases). This CDR3 is built from 15 residues. Germline values: CDR1 SGHRS, CDR2 YFSETQ. CDR3 sequence: CASRTGVTSTDAQYF. The DNA of the CDR3 is TGCGCCAGCAGGACGGGGGTTACTAGCACAGATGCGCAGTATTTT.

This clonotype has a count of ten or more. This chain uses TRBV7-2 with TRBJ1-5, with D maybe TRBD1 (6 bases). CDR1 SGHTA and CDR2 FQGNSA come from the germline V gene. V gave up 3 bases and J gave up 4 bases, with 13 bases separating them. CDR3 length: 15 residues. The chain's CDR3 is CASSFNRDTNQPQHF. In nucleotides, the CDR3 is TGTGCCAGCAGCTTCAACAGGGATACAAATCAGCCCCAGCATTTT.

The sample holds many counts of this clonotype. V is TRBV12-3 or TRBV12-4 and J is TRBJ2-7; D gene unclear. The CDR3 extends over 12 amino acids. Trimming left V 7 bases short and J 3 bases short, with 10 bases between. CDR3 bases: TGTGCCAGCACTAGAGGTATCTACGAGCAGTACTTC. Protein sequence: CASTRGIYEQYF.

About this clonotype itself: The CDR3 carries no conserved terminal phenylalanine or tryptophan, so it likely arises from a read error. The rearrangement uses TRBV11-2 and TRBJ2-7; D not resolved. The germline CDR1 and CDR2 sequences are SGHAT and FQNNGV. This CDR3 has 11 residues. Trimming took off 1 base at V and 5 bases at J, with 3 bases between the two ends. CDR3 nucleotides: TGTGCCAGCAGCTTAGTTCACGAGCAGTACTTA. Translated: CASSLVHEQYL.

This clonotype came up many times. V is TRBV5-1 and J is TRBJ2-1; TRBD2 is a possible D gene (6 bases). V was cut by 0 bases and J by 9 bases, with 10 bases left in between. Germline CDR1 reads SGHRS; CDR2 reads YFSETQ. The CDR3 consists of 13 residues. CDR3 DNA sequence: TGCGCCAGCAGCTTGGACGGGAGAGTTGAGCAGTTCTTC. This sequence encodes CASSLDGRVEQFF.

This clonotype showed up many times. CDR3 in DNA: TGTGCCAGCAGTAACACGGACCCATACGAGCAGTACTTC. Its translation is CASSNTDPYEQYF. V usage is TRBV12-3 or TRBV12-4 and J usage is TRBJ2-7; D is undetermined. V was shortened by 5 bases and J by 4 bases, with 12 bases between the two germline ends. The CDR3 sequence is 13 residues long.

This clonotype has just a few counts. The chain uses TRBV4-2 and TRBJ2-1; 7 bases are a match to TRBD2. The CDR3 is 15 amino acids. V lost 0 bases and J lost 7; bases outside the gene matches: 6. Germline CDR1 LGHNA, CDR2 YNFKEQ. CDR3 bases: TGTGCCAGCAGCCAAGAGTTGGGGAGGGCGAATGAGCAGTTCTTC. This codes for CASSQELGRANEQFF.

In this sample, this clonotype turned up many times. The J gene is TRBJ2-7, the V gene TRBV4-3; D may be TRBD1 (5 bases). Per the germline V gene, CDR1 is LGHNA and CDR2 is YSLEER. The CDR3 totals 16 residues. Trimming removed 4 bases at V and 0 bases at J, with 16 bases between. The CDR3 loop is CASSLGAQGSSYEQYF. The CDR3 DNA follows: TGCGCCAGCAGCCTAGGCGCGCAGGGAAGCTCCTACGAGCAGTACTTC.

Ten or more counts support this clonotype. V is TRBV29-1 and J is TRBJ1-2; TRBD1 matches 7 bases. V gave up 6 bases and J gave up 5 bases; unmatched junction bases: 6. Germline loops: CDR1 SQVTM, CDR2 ANQGSEA. The CDR3 sequence is 12 residues long. For the CDR3, the DNA is TGCAGCGTAGGATCGACAGGGTATGGCTACACCTTC. This gives the protein CSVGSTGYGYTF.

Many counts were recorded for this clonotype. The chain couples TRBV5-1 to TRBJ2-1; D uncertain. Trimming pared 0 bases from V and 8 bases from J, leaving 6 bases between. This CDR3 region has 12 residues. Germline CDR1 and CDR2: SGHRS and YFSETQ. This CDR3 is CASSLAEDEQFF. The DNA of the CDR3 is TGCGCCAGCAGCTTGGCCGAGGATGAGCAGTTCTTC.

In this sample, this clonotype turned up many times. The V gene is TRBV25-1, the J gene TRBJ2-1; TRBD1 matches at 8 bases. Trimming took 1 base from V and 7 from J; bases not matched to a gene: 0. The germline CDR1 and CDR2 sequences are MGHDK and SYGVNS. This CDR3 is built from 13 residues. The CDR3 sequence: CASSEWTGNEQFF. The CDR3 bases are TGTGCCAGCAGTGAATGGACAGGGAATGAGCAGTTCTTC. Full variable domain (missing parts from reference TRBV25-1 and TRBJ2-1): EADIYQTPRYLVIGTGKKITLECSQTMGHDKMYWYQQDPGMELHLIHYSYGVNSTEKGDLSSESTVSRIRTEHFPLTLESARPSHTSQYLCASSEWTGNEQFFGPGTRLTVL.

This clonotype turned up a few times. A read error may account for a junction end that differs from germline. The V gene is TRBV20-1, the J gene TRBJ1-6; TRBD1 matches 9 bases. Germline CDR1 reads DFQATT; CDR2 reads SNEGSKA (reference sequence). There are 15 residues in the CDR3. The CDR3 bases are TGTGATTGGGACAGGGCTACCCTGGAAAATTCACCCCTCCACTTT. It codes for CDWDRATLENSPLHF.